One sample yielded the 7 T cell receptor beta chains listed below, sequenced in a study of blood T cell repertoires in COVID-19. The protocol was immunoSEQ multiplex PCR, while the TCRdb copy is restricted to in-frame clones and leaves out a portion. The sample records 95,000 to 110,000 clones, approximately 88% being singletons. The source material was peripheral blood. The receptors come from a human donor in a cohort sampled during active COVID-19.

The CDR3 DNA follows: TGTGCCAGCAGCCTAGAAATAGCGGGAGCGGGCTACAATGAGCAGTTCTTC. It translates to CASSLEIAGAGYNEQFF. The V gene is TRBV5-6, the J gene TRBJ2-1; the match to TRBD2 covers 9 bases. The germline gives CDR1 SGHDT, CDR2 YYEEEE. V lost 4 bases, J lost 3 bases, and 11 bases stayed unmatched. The CDR3 consists of 17 residues.

Written as DNA, the CDR3 is TGTGCCAGCTCACAAGCGGGACAGGGTTACACTGAAGCTTTCTTT. Its protein product is CASSQAGQGYTEAFF. The gene calls are TRBV18 and TRBJ1-1, with TRBD1 identical over 9 bases. V lost 4 bases to trimming and J lost 3 bases; unmatched junction nucleotides: 6. CDR3 length: 15 amino acids. The germline gives CDR1 KGHSH, CDR2 LQKENI.

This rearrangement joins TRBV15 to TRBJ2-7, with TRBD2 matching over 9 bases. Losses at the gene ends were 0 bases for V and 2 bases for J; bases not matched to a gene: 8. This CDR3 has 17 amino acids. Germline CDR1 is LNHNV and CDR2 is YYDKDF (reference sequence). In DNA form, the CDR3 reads TGTGCCACCAGCAGAGATCCCGGACTAGCGACCACCTACGAGCAGTACTTC. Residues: CATSRDPGLATTYEQYF. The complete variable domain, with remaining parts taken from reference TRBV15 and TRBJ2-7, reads DAMVIQNPRYQVTQFGKPVTLSCSQTLNHNVMYWYQQKSSQAPKLLFHYYDKDFNNEADTPDNFQSRRPNTSFCFLDIRSPGLGDTAMYLCATSRDPGLATTYEQYFGPGTRLTVT.

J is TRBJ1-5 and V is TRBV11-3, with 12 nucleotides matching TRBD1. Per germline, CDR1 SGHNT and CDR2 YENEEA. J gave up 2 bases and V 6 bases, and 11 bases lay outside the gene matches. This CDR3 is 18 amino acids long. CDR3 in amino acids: CASRPGQGANKGNQPQHF. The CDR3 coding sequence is TGTGCCAGCAGGCCGGGACAGGGGGCGAATAAGGGCAATCAGCCCCAGCATTTT.

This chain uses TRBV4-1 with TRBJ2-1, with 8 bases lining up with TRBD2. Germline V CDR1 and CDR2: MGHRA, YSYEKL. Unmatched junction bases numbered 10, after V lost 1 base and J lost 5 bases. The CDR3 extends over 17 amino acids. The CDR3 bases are TGCGCCAGCAGCCAAGGCGGCGGGAGGTATATTCACAATGAGCAGTTCTTC. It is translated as CASSQGGGRYIHNEQFF.

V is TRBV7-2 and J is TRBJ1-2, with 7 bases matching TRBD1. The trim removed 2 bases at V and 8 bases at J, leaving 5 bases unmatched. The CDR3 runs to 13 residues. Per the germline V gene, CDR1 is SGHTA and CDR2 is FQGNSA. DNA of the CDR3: TGTGCCAGCAGCTTATCAGGGGGAAAGGGCTACACCTTC. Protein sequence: CASSLSGGKGYTF.

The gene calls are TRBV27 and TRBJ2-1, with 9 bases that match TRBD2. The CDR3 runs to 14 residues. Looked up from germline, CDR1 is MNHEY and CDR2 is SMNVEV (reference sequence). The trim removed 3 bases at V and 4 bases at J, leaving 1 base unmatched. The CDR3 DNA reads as TGTGCCAGCAGTTTGACTAGCGGATACAATGAGCAGTTCTTC. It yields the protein CASSLTSGYNEQFF.